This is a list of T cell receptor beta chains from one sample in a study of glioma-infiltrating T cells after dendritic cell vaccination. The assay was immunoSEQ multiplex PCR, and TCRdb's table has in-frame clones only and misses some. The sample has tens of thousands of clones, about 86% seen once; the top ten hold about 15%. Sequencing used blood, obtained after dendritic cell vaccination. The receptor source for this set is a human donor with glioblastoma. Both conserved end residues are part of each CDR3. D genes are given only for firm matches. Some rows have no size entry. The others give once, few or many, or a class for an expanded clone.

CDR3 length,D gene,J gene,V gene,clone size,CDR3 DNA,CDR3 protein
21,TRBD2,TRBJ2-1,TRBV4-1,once,TGCGCCAGCAGCCCCCGACTAGCGGGGGGCCGGTACTCCAGCTCCTACAATGAGCAGTTCTTC,CASSPRLAGGRYSSSYNEQFF
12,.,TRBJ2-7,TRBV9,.,TGTGCCAGCAGCTCTAGGTCTGACGAGCAGTACTTC,CASSSRSDEQYF
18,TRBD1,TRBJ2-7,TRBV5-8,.,TGTGCCAGCATCCAAGTCGCCGGGACAGGGATGTTTCGGTACGAGCAGTACTTC,CASIQVAGTGMFRYEQYF
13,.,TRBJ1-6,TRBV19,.,TGTGCCAGTAGTACCAGGGGTTATTCACCCCTCCACTTT,CASSTRGYSPLHF
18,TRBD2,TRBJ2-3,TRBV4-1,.,TGCGCCAGCAGCCAAGAAGGGGGTGGCGGGGGGATCACAGATACGCAGTATTTT,CASSQEGGGGGITDTQYF
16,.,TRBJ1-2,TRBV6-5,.,TGTGCCAGCAGTTACCGGAGAGAAAGACCACTCTATGGCTACACCTTC,CASSYRRERPLYGYTF
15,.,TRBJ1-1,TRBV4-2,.,TGTGCCAGCAGCCAAGTGAGGGGCGGGGGGACTGAAGCTTTCTTT,CASSQVRGGGTEAFF
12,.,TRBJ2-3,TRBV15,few,TGTGCCACCAGCAGCTTCGGGGATACGCAGTATTTT,CATSSFGDTQYF
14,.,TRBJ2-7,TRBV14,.,TGTGCCAGCAGCCAAGCCCCCTCCGGGGGCGAGCAGTACTTC,CASSQAPSGGEQYF
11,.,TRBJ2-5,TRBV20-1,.,TGCAGTGCTAGAGATCAGTGGACCCAGTACTTC,CSARDQWTQYF
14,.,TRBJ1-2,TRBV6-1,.,TGTGCCAGCAGTGTACAGGTTGGGGAGGATGGCTACACCTTC,CASSVQVGEDGYTF
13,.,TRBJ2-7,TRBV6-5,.,TGTGCCAGCAGTTACTCGGAGGGTAACGAGCAGTACTTC,CASSYSEGNEQYF
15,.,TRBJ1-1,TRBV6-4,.,TGTGCCAGCAGCTTATACCACGGTGAGAACACTGAAGCTTTCTTT,CASSLYHGENTEAFF
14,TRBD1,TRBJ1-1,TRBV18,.,TGTGCCAGCTCACCACGACAGGGTAACACTGAAGCTTTCTTT,CASSPRQGNTEAFF
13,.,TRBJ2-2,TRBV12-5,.,TGTGCTAGTGGCCTGGGCGGGGCGTGGGAGCTGTTTTTT,CASGLGGAWELFF
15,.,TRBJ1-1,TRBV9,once,TGTGCCAGCAGCCCTCCTACGGGAGAGTACACTGAAGCTTTCTTT,CASSPPTGEYTEAFF
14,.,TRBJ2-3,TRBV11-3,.,TGTGCCAGCAGCTTAGATGCGGAGACAGATACGCAGTATTTT,CASSLDAETDTQYF
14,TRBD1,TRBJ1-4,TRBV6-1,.,TGTGCCAGCAGTGACGGGACAGGGGGAGAAAAACTGTTTTTT,CASSDGTGGEKLFF
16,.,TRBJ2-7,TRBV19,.,TGTGCCAGTAGAATGAAACCGGGACTCCCGGGCTACGAGCAGTACTTC,CASRMKPGLPGYEQYF
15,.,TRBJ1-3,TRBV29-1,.,TGCAGCGCCGAAGGTCCAGACTTCTCTGGAAACACCATATATTTT,CSAEGPDFSGNTIYF
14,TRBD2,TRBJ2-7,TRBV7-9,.,TGTGCCAGCAGCTTAATGGGGGGGTCCTACGAGCAGTACTTC,CASSLMGGSYEQYF
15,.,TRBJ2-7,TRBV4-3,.,TGCGCCAGCAGCCAAGATATGAGACAAAACTACGAGCAGTACTTC,CASSQDMRQNYEQYF
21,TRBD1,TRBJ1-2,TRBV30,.,TGTGCCTGGAGTCTCCGTTTCTTGTGGGGGCGAACCGGGACAGGGGCTTATGGCTACACCTTC,CAWSLRFLWGRTGTGAYGYTF
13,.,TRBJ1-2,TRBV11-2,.,TGTGCCAGCAGCCCCAATTGGGAGGGTGGCTACACCTTC,CASSPNWEGGYTF
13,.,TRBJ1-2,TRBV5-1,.,TGCGCCAGCAGCTTTGGCAGGAATTATGGCTACACCTTC,CASSFGRNYGYTF
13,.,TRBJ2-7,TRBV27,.,TGTGCCAGCAGTTTAAGACGGGACTACGAGCAGTACTTC,CASSLRRDYEQYF
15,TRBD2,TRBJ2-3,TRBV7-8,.,TGTGCCAGCAGCTCTTTTAGCGGGGGCACAGATACGCAGTATTTT,CASSSFSGGTDTQYF
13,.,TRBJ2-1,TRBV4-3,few,TGCGCCAGCAGCCAAGAGCCGAGAACACGAGGGTTCTTC,CASSQEPRTRGFF
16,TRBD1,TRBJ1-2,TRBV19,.,TGTGCCAGTAGAAATGAGGACAGGGAGAGGTCCTATGGCTACACCTTC,CASRNEDRERSYGYTF
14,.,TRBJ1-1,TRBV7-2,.,TGTGCCAGCAGCTCCTCCGGGGGGATCGGTGAAGCTTTCTTT,CASSSSGGIGEAFF
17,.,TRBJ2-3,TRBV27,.,TGTGCCAGCAGCTCTCGGCAGGCCCGCCCGAGCACAGATACGCAGTATTTT,CASSSRQARPSTDTQYF
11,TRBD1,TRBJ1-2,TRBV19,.,TGTGCCAGCCAACAGGGGTCTGGCTACACCTTC,CASQQGSGYTF
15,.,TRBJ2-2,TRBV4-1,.,TGCGCCAGCAGCCAAGGTCTAGGGGTGGGCGGGGAGCTGTTTTTT,CASSQGLGVGGELFF
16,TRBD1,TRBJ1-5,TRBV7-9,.,TGTGCCAGCAGCTCAGCCCGGGACAGGGGTCATCAGCCCCAGCATTTT,CASSSARDRGHQPQHF
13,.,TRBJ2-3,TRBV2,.,TGTGCCAGCATGAATCCAGGCACAGATACGCAGTATTTT,CASMNPGTDTQYF
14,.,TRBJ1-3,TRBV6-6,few,TGTGCCAGCAGCGGACACAACTCTGGAAACACCATATATTTT,CASSGHNSGNTIYF
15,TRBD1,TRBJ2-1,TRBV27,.,TGTGCCAGCAGTTTAAGGGACAGCTCCTACAATGAGCAGTTCTTC,CASSLRDSSYNEQFF
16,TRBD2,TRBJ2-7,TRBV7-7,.,TGTGCTAGCAGCTTGGATGAGCGGGGGGCCGTTCGGGAGCAGTACTTC,CASSLDERGAVREQYF
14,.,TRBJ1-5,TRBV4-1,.,TGCGCCAGCGACCCCGGGCAGGGAAATCAGCCCCAGCATTTT,CASDPGQGNQPQHF
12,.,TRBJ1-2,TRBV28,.,TGTGCCAGCAGTCTCCTCGGGTCGGGCTACACCTTC,CASSLLGSGYTF
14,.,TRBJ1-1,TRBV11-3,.,TGTGCCAGCAGCCAGGACACAGAGCTGGCTGAAGCTTTCTTT,CASSQDTELAEAFF
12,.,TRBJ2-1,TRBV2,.,TGTGCCAGCCGCGGACTGGACAATGAGCAGTTCTTC,CASRGLDNEQFF
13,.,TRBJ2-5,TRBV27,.,TGTGCCAGCAGTTCTCCTCGCGAGAGGACCCAGTACTTC,CASSSPRERTQYF
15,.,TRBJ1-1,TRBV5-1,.,TGCGCCAGCAGCTTGCTCCCGGGAACGAACCCTGAAGCTTTCTTT,CASSLLPGTNPEAFF
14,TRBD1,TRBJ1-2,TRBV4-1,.,TGCGCCAGCAGACAGACAGGGTCCTTCTATGGCTACACCTTC,CASRQTGSFYGYTF